This T cell receptor (beta chain) appears in the sequencing data of a study of blood T cell repertoires in COVID-19. Overall study: The cDNA or gDNA used as material had been derived from T cells, B-cell-depleted T cells, or PBMCs.

Here immunoSEQ multiplex PCR was the method, and the copy in TCRdb shows in-frame clones only, minus some. Of about 260,000 clones listed, more than 80% are singletons. V lost 1 base and J 6 bases, leaving 6 bases between the germline ends. The CDR3 consists of 13 residues. In germline, CDR1 is SGHAT, CDR2 FQNNGV. The source is a man in his forties or fifties who had been exposed to COVID-19. Sequenced: PBMCs or T cells enriched from blood (not recorded which). V gene TRBV11-2 combines with J gene TRBJ2-2; D unclear. DNA for the CDR3: TGTGCCAGCAGCTTAGTGCAGTCCGGGGAGCTGTTTTTT. It specifies CASSLVQSGELFF.